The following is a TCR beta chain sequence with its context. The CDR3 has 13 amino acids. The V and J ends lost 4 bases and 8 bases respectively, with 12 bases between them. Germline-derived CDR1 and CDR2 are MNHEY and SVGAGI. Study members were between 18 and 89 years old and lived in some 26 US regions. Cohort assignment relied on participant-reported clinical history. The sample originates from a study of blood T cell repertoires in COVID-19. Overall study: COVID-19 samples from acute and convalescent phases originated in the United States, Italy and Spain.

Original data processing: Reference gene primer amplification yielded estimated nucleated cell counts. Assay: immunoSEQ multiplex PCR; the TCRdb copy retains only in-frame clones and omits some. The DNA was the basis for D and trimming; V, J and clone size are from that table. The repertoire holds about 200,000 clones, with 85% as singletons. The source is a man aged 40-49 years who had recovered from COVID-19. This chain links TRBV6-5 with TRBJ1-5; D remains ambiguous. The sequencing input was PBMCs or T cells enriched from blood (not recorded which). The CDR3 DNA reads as TGTGCCAGCAGTTCGGCGAGGGTGGAGCCCCAGCATTTT. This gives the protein CASSSARVEPQHF.